This T cell receptor (beta chain) emerged from a study of cytomegalovirus exposure and HLA in healthy donors. General study results and limits: It was 150 or so TCR beta chains that were listed as cytomegalovirus-associated.

Data came from immunoSEQ multiplex PCR; TCRdb stores just in-frame clones and leaves some out. The repertoire holds about 140,000 clones, with 86% as singletons. There are 15 residues in the CDR3. Per germline, CDR1 SNHLY and CDR2 FYNNEI. V was pared by 4 bases and J by 3 bases, with 12 bases between. As for this clone: Its antigen is currently unknown.

This chain connects TRBV2 to TRBJ1-4; tentatively, D is TRBD1 (5 bases). The clonotype comes from a man younger than 35 in good health and CMV-seronegative. Specimen: PBMCs. The CDR3 spells CASSVDGGANEKLFF. The CDR3 nucleotides read TGTGCCAGCAGTGTGGACGGGGGTGCTAATGAAAAACTGTTTTTT. Drawing the rest from reference TRBV2 and TRBJ1-4, the complete variable domain is EPEVTQTPSHQVTQMGQEVILRCVPISNHLYFYWYRQILGQKVEFLVSFYNNEISEKSEIFDDQFSVERPDGSNFTLKIRSTKLEDSAMYFCASSVDGGANEKLFFGSGTQLSVL.